One T cell receptor beta chain is described in this entry. Profiling relied on immunoSEQ multiplex PCR, and the TCRdb table lists in-frame clones only, not all of them. The sample has tens of thousands of clones, around 92% seen once. This sample was included in a study of technical replicates of blood from several donors. CDR3 length: 16 amino acids. CDR1 SGHDT and CDR2 YYEEEE come from the germline V gene. Trimming pared 3 bases from V and 2 bases from J, leaving 18 bases between. Sequenced input: T cells isolated from PBMCs. The receptor comes from a human donor in good health. The chain employs TRBV5-6 and TRBJ2-7, with D tentatively TRBD2 (6 bases). The CDR3 spells CASSSYGGSPTYEQYF. As DNA, the CDR3 is TGTGCCAGCAGCTCCTATGGGGGGAGCCCAACCTACGAGCAGTACTTC.